These T cell receptor beta chains were read from a single sample in a study of blood T cell repertoires in COVID-19. Sequencing used immunoSEQ multiplex PCR; TCRdb keeps in-frame clones, though not all of them. Altogether 100,000 to 150,000 clones are present, 75% to 85% being singletons, with the ten largest covering 3.5% to 4%. Sequencing was done on a sample of peripheral blood. Receptors originate from a woman between 50 and 59 years old with acute or convalescent COVID-19. Both conserved end residues are part of each CDR3. A D gene is named only where the DNA matches it firmly. Expanded clones get a size class; other rows say once, few or many, or leave the size out.

D gene	V gene	clone size	J gene	CDR3 DNA	CDR3 protein
-	TRBV27	-	TRBJ1-2	TGTGCCAGCAGTCTCACAGGGAACTATGGCTACACCTTC	CASSLTGNYGYTF
TRBD2	TRBV7-6	-	TRBJ2-3	TGTGCCAGCAGCTTAGCGGGAGGGATCGGGGCAGATACGCAGTATTTT	CASSLAGGIGADTQYF
TRBD1	TRBV5-8	-	TRBJ1-2	TGTGCCAGCAGCTCCCGGACAGGAAACTATGGCTACACCTTC	CASSSRTGNYGYTF
-	TRBV5-4	few	TRBJ1-2	TGTGCCAGCAGCACTTGGACAGTCTATGGCTACACCTTC	CASSTWTVYGYTF
-	TRBV6-5	few	TRBJ1-2	TGTGCCAGCAGTTACTCCCAGGGGCGCGGCTACACCTTC	CASSYSQGRGYTF
-	TRBV5-4	many	TRBJ1-6	TGTGCCAGCAGCCAGGACAGAAGTGCCTCACCCCTCCACTTT	CASSQDRSASPLHF
-	TRBV10-2	-	TRBJ1-6	TGCGCCAGCAGTTCGAGCGACACAGGGACGAATTCACCCCTCCACTTT	CASSSSDTGTNSPLHF
-	TRBV4-2	-	TRBJ1-3	TGTGCCAGCAGCCAAGATAGGGGATCAGACACCATATATTTT	CASSQDRGSDTIYF
TRBD1	TRBV27	-	TRBJ2-7	TGTGCCAGCAGTTCGGGACAGGGGGCCTACGAGCAGTACTTC	CASSSGQGAYEQYF
-	TRBV6-1	-	TRBJ2-1	TGTGCCAACAGTGAAACGGTCAATGAGCAGTTCTTC	CANSETVNEQFF
-	TRBV6-6	-	TRBJ1-2	TGTGCCAGCAGTTACTCCGCAGGGAACTATGGCTACACCTTC	CASSYSAGNYGYTF
-	TRBV12-3/TRBV12-4	-	TRBJ2-4	TGTGCCAGCAGTTTACGTGACATTCAGTACTTC	CASSLRDIQYF
TRBD1	TRBV14	-	TRBJ2-1	TGTGCCAGCAGCCAACCGGGGACAGGAGGCAATGAGCAGTTCTTC	CASSQPGTGGNEQFF
-	TRBV27	-	TRBJ2-5	TGTGCCAGCACCCAACCCCCCTATTATGAGACCCAGTACTTC	CASTQPPYYETQYF
TRBD1	TRBV7-2	-	TRBJ1-3	TGTGCCAGCACCCCGGAACAGGGGGCAACACACACCATATATTTT	CASTPEQGATHTIYF
-	TRBV9	-	TRBJ2-7	TGTGCCAGCTCAGGATCCGGCGCGGAGCAGTACTTC	CASSGSGAEQYF
-	TRBV18	-	TRBJ1-2	TGTGCCAGCTCACCATCGCCTGCCGTCTATGATGGCTACACCTTC	CASSPSPAVYDGYTF
TRBD1	TRBV2	-	TRBJ2-1	TGTGCCAGCAGTTCGGGACAGGGGGCCGGTGAGCAGTTCTTC	CASSSGQGAGEQFF
-	TRBV5-4	-	TRBJ2-2	TGTGCCAGCAGCCTTGCCGCAGCAGGGGCGCGAAAGCTGTTTTTT	CASSLAAAGARKLFF
TRBD1	TRBV5-4	-	TRBJ2-2	TGTGCCAGCAGCTTGGCGGACAGGGGCGCCGGGGAGCTGTTTTTT	CASSLADRGAGELFF
TRBD2	TRBV5-1	-	TRBJ2-7	TGCGCCAGCATCCCTTGGACACTAGCGGGAGACTACTACGAGCAGTACTTC	CASIPWTLAGDYYEQYF
-	TRBV10-3	-	TRBJ2-2	TGTGCCACCCCCGAATCCGGGACAAAGAACACCGGGGAGCTGTTTTTT	CATPESGTKNTGELFF
TRBD2	TRBV5-6	-	TRBJ2-7	TGTGCCAGCAGCTTGACGGGACTAGCGGGGACGAACCGAGCCTACGAGCAGTACTTC	CASSLTGLAGTNRAYEQYF
-	TRBV3-1/TRBV3-2	-	TRBJ2-7	TGTGCCAGCAGCCAGAGCCACTCGCCTTACGAGCAGTACTTC	CASSQSHSPYEQYF
TRBD1	TRBV2	-	TRBJ2-3	TGTGCCAGCAGCCCCAGGACAGGGGGCACAGATACGCAGTATTTT	CASSPRTGGTDTQYF
TRBD2	TRBV7-6	-	TRBJ2-1	TGTGCCAGCAGCATCCGACTAGCGGGGCCGGCAGTGCAGTTCTTC	CASSIRLAGPAVQFF
-	TRBV7-3	-	TRBJ2-1	TGTGCCAGCAGCTTATCTCCAGGAATCAATGAGCAGTTCTTC	CASSLSPGINEQFF
TRBD1	TRBV7-9	-	TRBJ2-5	TGTGCCAGCAGCCTGACCGGGACAGGGGCAGAGACCCAGTACTTC	CASSLTGTGAETQYF
-	TRBV19	once	TRBJ1-2	TGTGCCAGTAGTCCACAGGGTTATTTACCAACAGCTAACTATGGCTACACCTTC	CASSPQGYLPTANYGYTF
-	TRBV5-6	-	TRBJ1-5	TGTGCCAGCAGCTTGCAGGGGATTGAGTATAGCAATCAGCCCCAGCATTTT	CASSLQGIEYSNQPQHF
-	TRBV3-1/TRBV3-2	-	TRBJ1-1	TGTGCCAGCAGCCGGGGGGGCGAAGCTTTCTTT	CASSRGGEAFF
-	TRBV7-9	-	TRBJ2-1	TGTGCCAGCAGCTTAGCCGCGACACGAACTGAGCAGTTCTTC	CASSLAATRTEQFF
-	TRBV11-3	-	TRBJ2-1	TGTGCCAGCAGCTTAGCGGGAGACAATGAGCAGTTCTTC	CASSLAGDNEQFF
-	TRBV7-2	-	TRBJ1-6	TGTGCCAGCAGCGGCAGGGGATCACCCCTCCACTTT	CASSGRGSPLHF
TRBD1	TRBV30	-	TRBJ1-5	TGTGCCTGGGAGGGACAGGGCAGCGGGCCCCAGCATTTT	CAWEGQGSGPQHF
TRBD1	TRBV24-1	-	TRBJ1-2	TGTGCCACCAGTGACGGACAGGGACGTGGCTACACCTTC	CATSDGQGRGYTF